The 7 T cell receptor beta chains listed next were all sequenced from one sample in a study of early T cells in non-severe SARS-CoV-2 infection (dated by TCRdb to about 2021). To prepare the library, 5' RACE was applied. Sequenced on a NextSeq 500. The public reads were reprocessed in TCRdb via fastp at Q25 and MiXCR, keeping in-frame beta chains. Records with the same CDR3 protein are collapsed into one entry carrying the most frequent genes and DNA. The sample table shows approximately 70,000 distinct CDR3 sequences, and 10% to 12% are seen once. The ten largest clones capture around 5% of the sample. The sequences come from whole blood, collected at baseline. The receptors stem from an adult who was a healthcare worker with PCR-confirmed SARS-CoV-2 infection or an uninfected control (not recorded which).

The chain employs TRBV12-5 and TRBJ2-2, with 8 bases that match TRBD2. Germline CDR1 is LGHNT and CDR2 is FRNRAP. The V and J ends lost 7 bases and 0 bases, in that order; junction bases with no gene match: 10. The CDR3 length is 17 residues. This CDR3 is CASARWASGPNTGELFF. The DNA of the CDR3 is TGTGCTAGTGCCCGATGGGCTAGCGGGCCGAACACCGGGGAGCTGTTTTTT.

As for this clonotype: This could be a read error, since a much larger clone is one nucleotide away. The CDR3 nucleotides read TGTGCCAGCAGCTTCATGTCCAGTTCCATAAACATTCAGTACTTC. Encoded protein: CASSFMSSSINIQYF. V gene TRBV7-2 combines with J gene TRBJ2-4; D unresolved. Germline CDR1 is SGHTA and CDR2 is FQGNSA. V gave up 3 bases and J gave up 6 bases, with 15 bases separating them. CDR3 size: 15 residues.

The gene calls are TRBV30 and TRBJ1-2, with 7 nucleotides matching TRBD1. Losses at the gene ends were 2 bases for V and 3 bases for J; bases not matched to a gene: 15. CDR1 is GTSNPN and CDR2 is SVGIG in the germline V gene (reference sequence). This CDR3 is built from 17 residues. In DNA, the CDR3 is TGTGCCTGGAGTCCCCAACTAGGGACAGCTGGGGACTATGGCTACACCTTC. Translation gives CAWSPQLGTAGDYGYTF. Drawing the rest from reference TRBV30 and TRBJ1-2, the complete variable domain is SQTIHQWPATLVQPVGSPLSLECTVEGTSNPNLYWYRQAAGRGLQLLFYSVGIGQISSEVPQNLSASRPQDRQFILSSKKLLLSDSGFYLCAWSPQLGTAGDYGYTFGSGTRLTVV.

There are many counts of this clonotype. CDR3 DNA: TGTGCCACCGCTCTAGACGGCTACGAGCAGTACTTC. Amino acid sequence: CATALDGYEQYF. The V call is TRBV6-2 or TRBV6-3, the J call TRBJ2-7; D not certain. Trimming removed 10 bases at V and 3 bases at J, with 13 bases between. The germline CDR1 and CDR2 sequences are MNHEY and SVGEGT. The CDR3 loop spans 12 amino acids.

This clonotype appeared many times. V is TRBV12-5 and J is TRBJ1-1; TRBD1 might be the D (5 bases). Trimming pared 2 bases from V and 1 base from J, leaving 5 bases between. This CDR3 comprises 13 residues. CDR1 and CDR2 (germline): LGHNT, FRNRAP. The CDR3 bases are TGTGCTAGTGGTTTGAGGGGGAACACTGAAGCTTTCTTT. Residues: CASGLRGNTEAFF.

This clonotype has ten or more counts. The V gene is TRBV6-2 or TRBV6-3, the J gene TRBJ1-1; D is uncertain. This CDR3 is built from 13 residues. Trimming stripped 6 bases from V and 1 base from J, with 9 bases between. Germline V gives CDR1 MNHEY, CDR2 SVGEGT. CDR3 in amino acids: CASSVRENTEAFF. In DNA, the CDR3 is TGTGCCAGCAGCGTAAGAGAGAACACTGAAGCTTTCTTT.

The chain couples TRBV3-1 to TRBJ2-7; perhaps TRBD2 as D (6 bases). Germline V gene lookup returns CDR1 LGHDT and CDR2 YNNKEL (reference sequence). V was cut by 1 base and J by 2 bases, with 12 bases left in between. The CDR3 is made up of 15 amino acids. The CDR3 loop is CASSQGRRGPYEQYF. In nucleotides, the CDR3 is TGTGCCAGCAGCCAAGGTCGGAGGGGACCCTACGAGCAGTACTTC.